This TCR beta chain was sequenced for a study of T-cell memory formation after mild COVID-19. The study, taken as a whole, reports: CD4/CD8 balance held among clones contracting day 15 to 85, and later expanders leaned CD4+.

For this clonotype: Its antigen is undetermined.

CDR3 length: 11 residues. From germline, CDR1 is SGHTA and CDR2 FQGNSA. The V end lost 5 bases, the J end lost 10 bases, and 9 bases lay between the germline ends. 5'RACE with constant-segment primers built TCRalpha and TCRbeta cDNA libraries with UMIs. TCRdb analysed the 5' RACE reads with MiXCR anew, one entry per CDR3 protein. The table includes 130,000 to 150,000 distinct CDR3 sequences, less than 20% detected once. The sequencing input was PBMCs or a T cell subset sorted from them (not recorded which). This rearrangement joins TRBV7-2 to TRBJ2-4; perhaps TRBD2 as D (5 bases). This sequence was found in an adult woman who had mild COVID-19 (a few samples of this study predate the infection). Cell type and time point are not known. The DNA of the CDR3 is TGTGCCAGCAGCCTCCGGGGTATTCAGTACTTC. Translated, it gives CASSLRGIQYF. Full variable domain (rest looked up from reference TRBV7-2 and TRBJ2-4): GAGVSQSPSNKVTEKGKDVELRCDPISGHTALYWYRQSLGQGLEFLIYFQGNSAPDKSGLPSDRFSAERTGGSVSTLTIQRTQQEDSAVYLCASSLRGIQYFGAGTRLSVL.